Listed below are T cell receptor beta chains from one sample, sequenced in a study of cytomegalovirus exposure and HLA in healthy donors. Assay: immunoSEQ multiplex PCR; the TCRdb copy retains only in-frame clones and omits some. The repertoire holds about 55,000 clones, roughly 74% seen once, with roughly 1.5% in the top ten. The source material was PBMCs. The receptors were sampled from a female donor in good health and CMV-seronegative. The CDR3 runs from the conserved cysteine through the conserved F or W. A D gene is named only where the DNA matches it firmly. Clone sizes are given selectively: once, few, many, or a class where the clone is expanded.

TRBJ2-7,TRBV7-9,few,TRBD1,TGTTCCAGCAGCTTGGAAACAGGGGACCAGTACTTC,CSSSLETGDQYF
TRBJ1-5,TRBV12-5,-,TRBD1,TGTGCTAGTGGTCCCGGGCAGGGGGCCCCTAGGCCCCAGCATTTT,CASGPGQGAPRPQHF
TRBJ1-5,TRBV4-3,-,-,TGCGCCAGCAGCCAAGTCAGGGCCCAGCCCCAGCATTTT,CASSQVRAQPQHF
TRBJ2-2,TRBV7-8,-,-,TGTGCCAGCAGCTTAAGGATGGGGGGTCGGTACGGGAACACCGGGGAGCTGTTTTTT,CASSLRMGGRYGNTGELFF
TRBJ1-1,TRBV19,once,-,TGTGCCAGCAGTACAGGAAGGGGCACTGAAGCTTTCTTT,CASSTGRGTEAFF
TRBJ1-2,TRBV5-1,-,-,TGCGCCAGCAGCTTAGAGGGTAGTCATGGCTACACCTTC,CASSLEGSHGYTF
TRBJ1-1,TRBV6-1,-,-,TGTGCCAGCATTCCGACGAGGGCGTACGGTTTCTTT,CASIPTRAYGFF
TRBJ1-2,TRBV28,-,-,TGTGCCACCCAGGGTGCGGGGTATGGCTACACCTTC,CATQGAGYGYTF
TRBJ2-1,TRBV9,-,TRBD1,TGTGCCAGCAGCGTAGAGCCGGGACAGGGACTCAATGAGCAGTTCTTC,CASSVEPGQGLNEQFF
TRBJ1-2,TRBV9,-,-,TGTGCCAGCAGCCCCTCCAGGGCTAACTATGGCTACACCTTC,CASSPSRANYGYTF
TRBJ2-7,TRBV6-5,-,TRBD1,TGTGCCAGCAGGGGGGACAGGGGGATTTCCTACGAGCAGTACTTC,CASRGDRGISYEQYF
TRBJ2-6,TRBV19,-,TRBD1,TGTGCCAGTAGTATATCGAAGGGACAGGCCTCTTGGGCCAACGTCCTGACTTTC,CASSISKGQASWANVLTF
TRBJ1-2,TRBV5-1,-,-,TGCGCCAGCAGCTTTTCCGACAGGGGCTACACCTTC,CASSFSDRGYTF
TRBJ1-1,TRBV4-3,few,TRBD1,TGCGCCAGCAGCCAAGATCCTCGGACAGGCGAAGCTTTCTTT,CASSQDPRTGEAFF
TRBJ1-4,TRBV7-9,-,-,TGTGCCAGCAGCTTAGCGCGGCTCGAGGGGGTTGGGGAAAAACTGTTTTTT,CASSLARLEGVGEKLFF
TRBJ2-7,TRBV19,once,TRBD1,TGTGCCACTGCGGACAGGCGATACGAGCAGTACTTC,CATADRRYEQYF
TRBJ2-4,TRBV5-6,few,-,TGTGCCAGCAGCTACGCGGGGCAAGTAGCCAAAAACATTCAGTACTTC,CASSYAGQVAKNIQYF
TRBJ1-4,TRBV6-5,once,-,TGTGCCAGCAGTTACTCGAGGGGGGGGCGAAGTGAAAAACTGTTTTTT,CASSYSRGGRSEKLFF
TRBJ2-2,TRBV25-1,-,-,TGTGCCAGCAGTGGCCGATTAGTCACCGGGGAGCTGTTTTTT,CASSGRLVTGELFF
TRBJ2-1,TRBV11-3,-,TRBD2,TGTGCCAGCAGCCGTAGGGAGGGTGGTGGTGAGCAGTTCTTC,CASSRREGGGEQFF
TRBJ1-5,TRBV4-2,-,TRBD1,TGTGCCAGCAGCCTCTACCGACTACAGGGGGCTGGGCAGCCCCAGCATTTT,CASSLYRLQGAGQPQHF
TRBJ1-5,TRBV12-5,once,TRBD1,TGTGCTAGTGGTTTTAGTTCGGGAGACAGGGTCAATCAGCCCCAGCATTTT,CASGFSSGDRVNQPQHF
TRBJ1-5,TRBV4-2,-,TRBD1,TGTGCCAGCAGTCCCGACAGGGAACGGCAGCCCCAGCATTTT,CASSPDRERQPQHF
TRBJ1-3,TRBV7-2,once,-,TGTGCCAGCAGCTTAGGGCAGGGAAACACCATATATTTT,CASSLGQGNTIYF
TRBJ1-1,TRBV5-1,few,-,TGCGCCAGCAGCTTGCCGGCCCTGGCAGGGCCCACTGAAGCTTTCTTT,CASSLPALAGPTEAFF
TRBJ1-4,TRBV5-1,-,-,TGCGCCAGCAGCTTGGGGGCAGACCTTAATGAAAAACTGTTTTTT,CASSLGADLNEKLFF
TRBJ1-4,TRBV5-6,-,TRBD1,TGTGCCAGCAGGCCCACAGGGGGCTTTAATGAAAAACTGTTTTTT,CASRPTGGFNEKLFF
TRBJ2-7,TRBV18,-,-,TGTGCCAGCTCACCAGAGGGTGACCCCTACGAGCAGTACTTC,CASSPEGDPYEQYF
TRBJ1-2,TRBV5-4,-,-,TGTGCCAGCAGATTCGGGACTTCCACACCCATCTATGGCTACACCTTC,CASRFGTSTPIYGYTF
TRBJ1-1,TRBV10-3,few,-,TGTGCCATCAGGGGACAGAACACTGAAGCTTTCTTT,CAIRGQNTEAFF
TRBJ2-5,TRBV12-5,-,-,TGTGCTAGTGGTCCGGAGGAGACCCAGTACTTC,CASGPEETQYF
TRBJ2-3,TRBV2,few,TRBD1,TGTGCCAGCAGTGAGCAGGGACAGGTGGGAGATACGCAGTATTTT,CASSEQGQVGDTQYF
TRBJ2-5,TRBV7-3,once,-,TGTGCCAGCAGCCCCTTTCAGGGAGAGACCCAGTACTTC,CASSPFQGETQYF
TRBJ2-7,TRBV9,-,TRBD1,TGTGCCAGCAGCGTAGGGGGAAACCGGGACAGGGGGTACGAGCAGTACTTC,CASSVGGNRDRGYEQYF
TRBJ1-1,TRBV7-9,-,TRBD1,TGTGCCAGCAGCTTAGGGGACAGGATGAACACTGAAGCTTTCTTT,CASSLGDRMNTEAFF
TRBJ1-5,TRBV4-1,-,-,TGCGCCAGCAGCCAAGGGCAAATTAGCAATCAGCCCCAGCATTTT,CASSQGQISNQPQHF
TRBJ2-3,TRBV7-2,-,-,TGTGCCAGCAGCCTAGGGGGGGTAGGGGTCACAGATACGCAGTATTTT,CASSLGGVGVTDTQYF
TRBJ1-1,TRBV6-5,-,-,TGTGCCAGCAGTTACGGCAGGGGGAACACTGAAGCTTTCTTT,CASSYGRGNTEAFF
TRBJ2-1,TRBV5-4,-,TRBD1,TGTGCCAGCAGCTTTGCGCGACAGGGGTACAATGAGCAGTTCTTC,CASSFARQGYNEQFF
TRBJ2-1,TRBV7-9,-,TRBD2,TGTGCCAGCAGCACCCTAGCGGGGGCGCCGTACAATGAGCAGTTCTTC,CASSTLAGAPYNEQFF
TRBJ1-1,TRBV11-2,few,TRBD1,TGTGCCAGCAGCGGAGGGGCAGGGGGAAGAACTGAAGCTTTCTTT,CASSGGAGGRTEAFF
TRBJ1-3,TRBV30,-,-,TGTGCCTGGAGTGAAAGAGGCACACTCGGAAACACCATATATTTT,CAWSERGTLGNTIYF